The rows below give T cell receptor beta chains drawn from one sample of a study of CD8+ T cells in alopecia areata. The data were produced by immunoSEQ multiplex PCR, yet TCRdb's version contains in-frame clones alone and is incomplete. Of 150,000 to 200,000 clones listed, 64% are singletons. The specimen comprised CD4+ T cells sorted from blood, sampled around week 47, from a patient treated with tofacitinib. These receptors were collected from a human donor with alopecia areata. Both conserved end residues are part of each CDR3. The D gene is left open where the match is weak. Some rows have no size entry. The others give once, few or many, or a class for an expanded clone.

CDR3 DNA,CDR3 protein,J gene,D gene,V gene,CDR3 length,clone size
TGTGCCAGCAGCCCAAGCCGGGACACATCTTCACCCCTCCACTTT,CASSPSRDTSSPLHF,TRBJ1-6,-,TRBV11-2,15,-
TGTGCCTGGAGTATAAACAGGGCCAATTCACCCCTCCACTTT,CAWSINRANSPLHF,TRBJ1-6,-,TRBV30,14,-
TGTGCCAGCAGCCTTGAGGGTGCGCAGTATTTT,CASSLEGAQYF,TRBJ2-3,-,TRBV5-6,11,-
TGTGCCTGGAGTTTGGGGGGGCATCAGCCCCAGCATTTT,CAWSLGGHQPQHF,TRBJ1-5,-,TRBV30,13,few
TGCAGCGGGATGGGACAGGGCCCCTACGAGCAGTACTTC,CSGMGQGPYEQYF,TRBJ2-7,TRBD1,TRBV29-1,13,-
TGCGCCAGCAGCCAAGAAACTAGCGGGGGGGCTAGTACAGATACGCAGTATTTT,CASSQETSGGASTDTQYF,TRBJ2-3,TRBD2,TRBV4-1,18,once
TGTGCCTGGAGTGTCGACAGGTTGGGTTCACCCCTCCACTTT,CAWSVDRLGSPLHF,TRBJ1-6,-,TRBV30,14,-
TGCGCCAGCAGCTTTGGGGACAGACTGGGAGAGACCCAGTACTTC,CASSFGDRLGETQYF,TRBJ2-5,TRBD1,TRBV5-1,15,-
TGTGCCAGCAGCTTGGGAGCAGGCCAAGATACGCAGTATTTT,CASSLGAGQDTQYF,TRBJ2-3,-,TRBV7-2,14,few
TGCAGCGTTTTAGGCTCTGGGGCCAACGTCCTGACTTTC,CSVLGSGANVLTF,TRBJ2-6,-,TRBV29-1,13,-
TGTGCCAGCAGCGTTTCCGGGGGGCTGTCAGATACGCAGTATTTT,CASSVSGGLSDTQYF,TRBJ2-3,-,TRBV9,15,-
TGTGCCAGCAGTTCCGCAGGGCAGCTATTCAATCAGCCCCAGCATTTT,CASSSAGQLFNQPQHF,TRBJ1-5,-,TRBV27,16,few
TGTGCCAGCAGTGGATACCTGAACACTGAAGCTTTCTTT,CASSGYLNTEAFF,TRBJ1-1,-,TRBV2,13,-
TGTGCCAGCAGTTACTCTCTGGGGGGGAACACTGAAGCTTTCTTT,CASSYSLGGNTEAFF,TRBJ1-1,-,TRBV6-5,15,-
TGTGCCAGCAGCTTACTACGAAACTCTGGAAACACCATATATTTT,CASSLLRNSGNTIYF,TRBJ1-3,-,TRBV13,15,-
TGTGCCAGCAGCCCAGGGCACGAGCAGTACTTC,CASSPGHEQYF,TRBJ2-7,-,TRBV7-9,11,-
TGCAGCGTCACTAGCAACCTCTACAATGAGCAGTTCTTC,CSVTSNLYNEQFF,TRBJ2-1,-,TRBV29-1,13,-
TGTGCCAGCTCACCACGCGGGACACCTAATGAAAAACTGTTTTTT,CASSPRGTPNEKLFF,TRBJ1-4,-,TRBV18,15,-
TGTGCCTGGAGTCGGGGGGCTGCCTACGAGCAGTACTTC,CAWSRGAAYEQYF,TRBJ2-7,-,TRBV30,13,-
TGTGCCAGCAGCCTGGACAGGGGGCTTCATGGCTACACCTTC,CASSLDRGLHGYTF,TRBJ1-2,TRBD1,TRBV7-9,14,many
TGCAGCGTTGATGGCAGCTCTGGGGCCAACGTCCTGACTTTC,CSVDGSSGANVLTF,TRBJ2-6,-,TRBV29-1,14,-
TGCAGCGTCCGCCGGGACAAGAACACTGAAGCTTTCTTT,CSVRRDKNTEAFF,TRBJ1-1,-,TRBV29-1,13,-
TGTGCCAGCAGCTTACGCACTAGCGGGGGCAATGAGCAGTTCTTC,CASSLRTSGGNEQFF,TRBJ2-1,TRBD2,TRBV11-2,15,-
TGTGCCAGTACCCAACCGGGGACAGATGGCTACACCTTC,CASTQPGTDGYTF,TRBJ1-2,TRBD1,TRBV19,13,few
TGCGCCAGCAGCAAAAATCGGGGGAACACTGAAGCTTTCTTT,CASSKNRGNTEAFF,TRBJ1-1,-,TRBV4-3,14,-
TGTGCCAGCAGTTTAGAGGGCTCTGGGGCCAACGTCCTGACTTTC,CASSLEGSGANVLTF,TRBJ2-6,-,TRBV27,15,-
TGTGCCAGCAGTTTCTCAGGGGACACCTATAATTCACCCCTCCACTTT,CASSFSGDTYNSPLHF,TRBJ1-6,-,TRBV27,16,once
TGTGCCTGGAGTGTACTAGGTTGGGAGACCCAGTACTTC,CAWSVLGWETQYF,TRBJ2-5,-,TRBV30,13,-
TGTGCCAGCAGCTTACGGGACCGAACCTACGAGCAGTACTTC,CASSLRDRTYEQYF,TRBJ2-7,-,TRBV7-2,14,-
TGTGCCACCTCGAGGGGGAGGGCAGATACGCAGTATTTT,CATSRGRADTQYF,TRBJ2-3,-,TRBV5-6,13,few
TGTGCCAGCAGCTTGCCGGGATTTGGGGAGACCCAGTACTTC,CASSLPGFGETQYF,TRBJ2-5,-,TRBV7-9,14,-
TGTGCCAGCAGCTTAGATAGGGGCAATGAGCAGTTCTTC,CASSLDRGNEQFF,TRBJ2-1,-,TRBV7-2,13,-
TGTGCCAGCAGCTTACGGGGTGGGACCTACAATGAGCAGTTCTTC,CASSLRGGTYNEQFF,TRBJ2-1,-,TRBV5-6,15,many
TGTGCCAGCTTCGGGACTAGCGGGGAAGAGACCCAGTACTTC,CASFGTSGEETQYF,TRBJ2-5,-,TRBV21-1,14,-
TGTGCCTGGCGGAAGACGAACACCGGGGAGCTGTTTTTT,CAWRKTNTGELFF,TRBJ2-2,-,TRBV30,13,-
TGCAGCTCCGGTGGAGGGCGATCTGAGGAGCAGTACTTC,CSSGGGRSEEQYF,TRBJ2-7,-,TRBV29-1,13,few
TGTGCCTGGAGTGTAGGGTCCTCTGGGGCCAACGTCCTGACTTTC,CAWSVGSSGANVLTF,TRBJ2-6,-,TRBV30,15,-
TGTGCCAGCACCTCCCAGGGGAGGGCGGATACGCAGTATTTT,CASTSQGRADTQYF,TRBJ2-3,-,TRBV7-2,14,-
TGTGCCAGCAGCTTAGAGGGGGACGAGCAGTACTTC,CASSLEGDEQYF,TRBJ2-7,-,TRBV11-2,12,-
TGTGCCAGCAGCCCCGGGACAGGGGGCGCATTGAATTCACCCCTCCACTTT,CASSPGTGGALNSPLHF,TRBJ1-6,TRBD1,TRBV7-9,17,few
TGTGCCAGCAGCCCCCTTTTATCGAACACTGAAGCTTTCTTT,CASSPLLSNTEAFF,TRBJ1-1,-,TRBV7-9,14,-
TGCAGCGTCTCCGGGACAGGAGGCTCTGGGGCCAACGTCCTGACTTTC,CSVSGTGGSGANVLTF,TRBJ2-6,TRBD1,TRBV29-1,16,few
TGTGCCACCAGCAGGGTAAGACACCTGAACTACAATGAGCAGTTCTTC,CATSRVRHLNYNEQFF,TRBJ2-1,-,TRBV15,16,few
TGCGCCAGCAGCTTGGAGGCCGGAGACTTTAAAAAACTGTTTTTT,CASSLEAGDFKKLFF,TRBJ1-4,-,TRBV5-1,15,few
TGTGCCTGGAGTTTGGGCATACTGAACACTGAAGCTTTCTTT,CAWSLGILNTEAFF,TRBJ1-1,-,TRBV30,14,-
TGCAGCGTTTTGGGACCGACCCCCGATACGCAGTATTTT,CSVLGPTPDTQYF,TRBJ2-3,-,TRBV29-1,13,few
TGTGCCAGCAGTGAGGCGCAGGGAGTCGGCTATGGCTACACCTTC,CASSEAQGVGYGYTF,TRBJ1-2,-,TRBV25-1,15,-
TGCAGCGTTGGGGCAGGGGGATCCTACGAGCAGTACTTC,CSVGAGGSYEQYF,TRBJ2-7,TRBD1,TRBV29-1,13,-
TGCAGCGTTTACGGGTCCTACGAGCAGTACTTC,CSVYGSYEQYF,TRBJ2-7,-,TRBV29-1,11,-
TGCAGCTTGGGACGACTAGCGGGGAGGGCCGGGGAGCTGTTTTTT,CSLGRLAGRAGELFF,TRBJ2-2,TRBD2,TRBV29-1,15,-
TGCGCCAGCAGTGGAGGAGGCAACTATGGCTACACCTTC,CASSGGGNYGYTF,TRBJ1-2,-,TRBV10-2,13,-
TGTGCCAGCAGCACAATCATTGGACGGACAGGGAACAATGAGCAGTTCTTC,CASSTIIGRTGNNEQFF,TRBJ2-1,TRBD1,TRBV7-3,17,few
TGCGCCAGCAGCCAAGTGGACATCCTAACTTACAATGAGCAGTTCTTC,CASSQVDILTYNEQFF,TRBJ2-1,-,TRBV4-1,16,many
TGCAGCGTTGAGAAGGGATATGAGCAGTTCTTC,CSVEKGYEQFF,TRBJ2-1,-,TRBV29-1,11,few
TGCAGCGTTGAAGATCGGGGCAGGGCGGGTGGCTACACCTTC,CSVEDRGRAGGYTF,TRBJ1-2,-,TRBV29-1,14,few
TGTGCCACCGATGAGACGGGCTCTAATTCACCCCTCCACTTT,CATDETGSNSPLHF,TRBJ1-6,-,TRBV6-6,14,-
TGTGCCAGCAGAGAGACAGGAATCGAGCAGTACTTC,CASRETGIEQYF,TRBJ2-7,-,TRBV2,12,-
TGTGCCAGCAGTTCACGACGGGGCTTGAACTATGGCTACACCTTC,CASSSRRGLNYGYTF,TRBJ1-2,-,TRBV7-2,15,-
TGTGCCAGCAGTTACGAGGGGGTAGGTCAGCCCCAGCATTTT,CASSYEGVGQPQHF,TRBJ1-5,-,TRBV6-5,14,-
TGTGCCAGCAGTTACTCGACAGTCATCGCTAATGAAAAACTGTTTTTT,CASSYSTVIANEKLFF,TRBJ1-4,-,TRBV6-5,16,few